The rows below give T cell receptor beta chains drawn from one sample of a study of T cell repertoires in cytomegalovirus infection. TCRdb passed the reads through MiXCR, listing each CDR3 protein once. The sample consists of hundreds of thousands of distinct CDR3 sequences, 32% of them appearing once. Their recognized antigens are unknown. The specimen comprised cultured CD8+ T cells from PBMCs, sampled from culture after CMV antigen stimulation. The receptor source for this set is a human donor in good health (CMV status not recorded). Some clones in this sample may be carry-over from other donors' samples. Each CDR3 is given with its conserved first and last residue. Fields, in order: J gene, CDR3 length, clone size, D gene, V gene, CDR3 DNA, CDR3 protein. The D gene is left open where the match is weak. Part of the rows lack a size; the others show once, few, many or a class for expanded clones.

J: TRBJ1-2
length: 14
size: -
D: -
V: TRBV10-2
DNA: TGCGCCAGCAGTGAGTCGAAGGGAAACTATGGCTACACCTTC
CDR3: CASSESKGNYGYTF

J: TRBJ2-1
length: 17
size: -
D: -
V: TRBV7-9
DNA: TGTGCCAGCAGCTTAGGGAGGGACCCAAATTTATACAATGAGCAGTTCTTC
CDR3: CASSLGRDPNLYNEQFF

J: TRBJ1-4
length: 15
size: few
D: -
V: TRBV4-2
DNA: TGTGCCAGCAGCCAAGACCGGGGCCGTCCTGAAAAACTGTTTTTT
CDR3: CASSQDRGRPEKLFF

J: TRBJ2-1
length: 13
size: -
D: -
V: TRBV12-3/TRBV12-4
DNA: TGTGCCAGCAGGGACATTCGCGACAATGAGCAGTTCTTC
CDR3: CASRDIRDNEQFF

J: TRBJ1-5
length: 16
size: many
D: -
V: TRBV4-1
DNA: TGCGCCAGCAGCCAGGAACCCTACGGGGTTAATCAGCCCCAGCATTTT
CDR3: CASSQEPYGVNQPQHF

J: TRBJ1-1
length: 16
size: few
D: -
V: TRBV12-3/TRBV12-4
DNA: TGTGCCAGCAGTTCGTATTTGAGATACATGAACACTGAAGCTTTCTTT
CDR3: CASSSYLRYMNTEAFF

J: TRBJ2-1
length: 15
size: few
D: -
V: TRBV19
DNA: TGTGCCAGTAGTACCCCCCCTTCGGGACTGAATGAGCAGTTCTTC
CDR3: CASSTPPSGLNEQFF

J: TRBJ1-1
length: 15
size: -
D: -
V: TRBV5-8
DNA: TGTGCCAGCACCAACCCGGTGGGGGGGGACACTGAAGCTTTCTTT
CDR3: CASTNPVGGDTEAFF

J: TRBJ1-1
length: 15
size: -
D: -
V: TRBV10-3
DNA: TGTGCCATCAGTGATTACAGCCCTCTCATGCCTGAAGCTTTCTTT
CDR3: CAISDYSPLMPEAFF

J: TRBJ1-3
length: 16
size: -
D: TRBD1
V: TRBV19
DNA: TGTGCCAGTAGTATCCAGGAGGGGGCGACTGGAAACACCATATATTTT
CDR3: CASSIQEGATGNTIYF

J: TRBJ2-1
length: 14
size: -
D: -
V: TRBV9
DNA: TGTGCCAGCAGTCCTGGATGGACATACAATGAGCAGTTCTTC
CDR3: CASSPGWTYNEQFF

J: TRBJ1-4
length: 14
size: -
D: -
V: TRBV7-6
DNA: TGTGCCAGCAGCTTAGTGGCAGGAGGTGAAAAACTGTTTTTT
CDR3: CASSLVAGGEKLFF

J: TRBJ2-3
length: 17
size: -
D: TRBD2
V: TRBV6-2/TRBV6-3
DNA: TGTGCCAGCCGCCTTTCCGATAGCGGGGGGGCTACAGATACGCAGTATTTT
CDR3: CASRLSDSGGATDTQYF

J: TRBJ2-6
length: 15
size: -
D: -
V: TRBV7-6
DNA: TGTGCCAGCAGCTCAGAGGGGCGGGGGGCCAACGTCCTGACTTTC
CDR3: CASSSEGRGANVLTF

J: TRBJ2-3
length: 13
size: -
D: TRBD1
V: TRBV27
DNA: TGTGCCAGCGGGACAGGGGATCAATATACGCAGTATTTT
CDR3: CASGTGDQYTQYF

J: TRBJ2-7
length: 16
size: few
D: TRBD1
V: TRBV7-8
DNA: TGTGCCAGCAGCCCCGGGACAGGTTATGGAAGCTACGAGCAGTACTTC
CDR3: CASSPGTGYGSYEQYF

J: TRBJ2-2
length: 15
size: -
D: TRBD2
V: TRBV7-6
DNA: TGTGCCAGCAGCCACGGGGGGGGGAACACCGGGGAGCTGTTTTTT
CDR3: CASSHGGGNTGELFF

J: TRBJ1-2
length: 13
size: -
D: -
V: TRBV9
DNA: TGTGCCAGCAGCCGGGCCGCTAACTATGGCTACACCTTC
CDR3: CASSRAANYGYTF

J: TRBJ2-5
length: 14
size: -
D: TRBD2
V: TRBV27
DNA: TGTGCCAGCAGTTTATACGGGGGGGCCGAGACCCAGTACTTC
CDR3: CASSLYGGAETQYF

J: TRBJ2-7
length: 16
size: few
D: -
V: TRBV7-9
DNA: TGTGCCAGCAGCTTGGAGACAGCCTTAGACTCCTACGAGCAGTACTTC
CDR3: CASSLETALDSYEQYF

J: TRBJ1-2
length: 12
size: -
D: -
V: TRBV29-1
DNA: TGCAGCGTTGTTTTGGGGGGCAATGGCTACACCTTC
CDR3: CSVVLGGNGYTF

J: TRBJ1-5
length: 13
size: few
D: -
V: TRBV19
DNA: TGTGCCAGTAGTATAGCAGGGGATCAGCCCCAGCATTTT
CDR3: CASSIAGDQPQHF

J: TRBJ1-5
length: 15
size: -
D: -
V: TRBV27
DNA: TGTGCCAGCAGTCCCTATGACAGACGAAATCAGCCCCAGCATTTT
CDR3: CASSPYDRRNQPQHF

J: TRBJ1-5
length: 15
size: many
D: -
V: TRBV12-3/TRBV12-4
DNA: TGTGCCAGCAGAATAACGGCAAATAGCAATCAGCCCCAGCATTTT
CDR3: CASRITANSNQPQHF

J: TRBJ1-1
length: 16
size: -
D: TRBD1
V: TRBV6-6
DNA: TGTGCCAGCAGTGTCTTTACGACAGGGGAACGCACTGAAGCTTTCTTT
CDR3: CASSVFTTGERTEAFF

J: TRBJ2-1
length: 17
size: -
D: TRBD2
V: TRBV19
DNA: TGTGCCAGTAGTATCCTAGCGGGGGCCTTCTCCTACAATGAGCAGTTCTTC
CDR3: CASSILAGAFSYNEQFF

J: TRBJ1-4
length: 16
size: few
D: TRBD1
V: TRBV13
DNA: TGTGCCAGCAGCGCCCCTCAGGGGGCGCTCGGTGAAAAACTGTTTTTT
CDR3: CASSAPQGALGEKLFF

J: TRBJ2-4
length: 18
size: few
D: TRBD2
V: TRBV27
DNA: TGTGCCAGCAGTTCCACGGGACTAGCGGGCCTAGCCAAAAACATTCAGTACTTC
CDR3: CASSSTGLAGLAKNIQYF

J: TRBJ1-1
length: 15
size: -
D: -
V: TRBV18
DNA: TGTGCCAGCTCACCAGGGGGGTGGGTATGGCCTGAAGCTTTCTTT
CDR3: CASSPGGWVWPEAFF

J: TRBJ2-1
length: 20
size: -
D: TRBD2
V: TRBV6-2/TRBV6-3
DNA: TGTGCCAGCAGTTACCCAACCCTCCAATTGACTAGCGGGGTGTCCAATGAGCAGTTCTTC
CDR3: CASSYPTLQLTSGVSNEQFF

J: TRBJ1-2
length: 18
size: many
D: TRBD1
V: TRBV7-2
DNA: TGTGCCAGCAGCTTAGCGGCACCGACAGGGATGAGATCCTATGGCTACACCTTC
CDR3: CASSLAAPTGMRSYGYTF

J: TRBJ1-4
length: 15
size: few
D: -
V: TRBV12-3/TRBV12-4
DNA: TGTGCCAGCAGTTTAGAATGGACAGTTAATGAAAAACTGTTTTTT
CDR3: CASSLEWTVNEKLFF

J: TRBJ1-2
length: 15
size: few
D: -
V: TRBV28
DNA: TGTGCCAGTTTCCCCAGCACGGGATGGTACTATGGCTACACCTTC
CDR3: CASFPSTGWYYGYTF

J: TRBJ2-1
length: 13
size: -
D: -
V: TRBV27
DNA: TGTGCCAGCAGACTACTAGGATACAATGAGCAGTTCTTC
CDR3: CASRLLGYNEQFF

J: TRBJ2-1
length: 14
size: -
D: -
V: TRBV5-1
DNA: TGCGCCAGCAGTCCGGAGCCGGGATACAATGAGCAGTTCTTC
CDR3: CASSPEPGYNEQFF

J: TRBJ1-6
length: 15
size: few
D: TRBD1
V: TRBV6-1
DNA: TGTGCCAGCAGTGAAAGCGGGACAGGTTATTCACCCCTCCACTTT
CDR3: CASSESGTGYSPLHF

J: TRBJ2-1
length: 16
size: many
D: -
V: TRBV7-8
DNA: TGTGCCAGCAGCTTGAAAGGACCGTCACTCGGCAATGAGCAGTTCTTC
CDR3: CASSLKGPSLGNEQFF

J: TRBJ1-5
length: 12
size: -
D: -
V: TRBV7-4
DNA: TGTGCCAGCAGCCTCAGCAATCAGCTCCAGCATTTT
CDR3: CASSLSNQLQHF

J: TRBJ2-6
length: 19
size: -
D: TRBD2
V: TRBV5-1
DNA: TGCGCCAGCAGCCCCGGACTAGCGGGGGGTTTCTCTGGGGCCAACGTCCTGACTTTC
CDR3: CASSPGLAGGFSGANVLTF

J: TRBJ2-7
length: 15
size: once
D: -
V: TRBV7-6
DNA: TGTGCCAGCAGCTTAAGCCCCGACAGTCCCTACGAGCAGTACTTC
CDR3: CASSLSPDSPYEQYF

J: TRBJ2-3
length: 16
size: -
D: TRBD2
V: TRBV4-1
DNA: TGCGCCAGCAGCCAAGATCCAGCGGGGAGTATAGATACGCAGTATTTT
CDR3: CASSQDPAGSIDTQYF

J: TRBJ2-1
length: 16
size: -
D: -
V: TRBV6-1
DNA: TGTGCCAGCAGTGATGGGGTTTTTAGCTCCTACAATGAGCAGTTCTTC
CDR3: CASSDGVFSSYNEQFF

J: TRBJ1-3
length: 17
size: -
D: -
V: TRBV6-6
DNA: TGTGCCAGCAGTTACACCGCAGGGCACAGTTCTGGAAACACCATATATTTT
CDR3: CASSYTAGHSSGNTIYF

J: TRBJ2-1
length: 17
size: -
D: TRBD2
V: TRBV6-6
DNA: TGTGCCAACAGTTACTCGGGGTTAGCGGGGGTCTACAATGAGCAGTTCTTC
CDR3: CANSYSGLAGVYNEQFF

J: TRBJ2-2
length: 15
size: -
D: -
V: TRBV12-3/TRBV12-4
DNA: TGTGCCAGCAGTTTTTTCTTCGCGAACACCGGGGAGCTGTTTTTT
CDR3: CASSFFFANTGELFF

J: TRBJ1-2
length: 18
size: -
D: TRBD1
V: TRBV7-3
DNA: TGTGCCAGCAGCTTTTTCGGGCGGGACAGGACCCCGGGGGATGGCTACACCTTC
CDR3: CASSFFGRDRTPGDGYTF

J: TRBJ1-2
length: 14
size: many
D: -
V: TRBV7-8
DNA: TGTGCCAGCACCCCCCTGCGGCCGGGGTCTGGCTACACCTTC
CDR3: CASTPLRPGSGYTF

J: TRBJ2-3
length: 14
size: few
D: -
V: TRBV4-3
DNA: TGCGCCAGCAGCCCGGTAGGAGGTCCAGATACGCAGTATTTT
CDR3: CASSPVGGPDTQYF

J: TRBJ1-1
length: 15
size: -
D: TRBD1
V: TRBV7-9
DNA: TGTGCCAGCAGCCCTGTCGAGGGGGCTTACACTGAAGCTTTCTTT
CDR3: CASSPVEGAYTEAFF

J: TRBJ1-2
length: 10
size: -
D: -
V: TRBV2
DNA: TGTGCCAGCAGGGACGTTGGCTACACCTTC
CDR3: CASRDVGYTF